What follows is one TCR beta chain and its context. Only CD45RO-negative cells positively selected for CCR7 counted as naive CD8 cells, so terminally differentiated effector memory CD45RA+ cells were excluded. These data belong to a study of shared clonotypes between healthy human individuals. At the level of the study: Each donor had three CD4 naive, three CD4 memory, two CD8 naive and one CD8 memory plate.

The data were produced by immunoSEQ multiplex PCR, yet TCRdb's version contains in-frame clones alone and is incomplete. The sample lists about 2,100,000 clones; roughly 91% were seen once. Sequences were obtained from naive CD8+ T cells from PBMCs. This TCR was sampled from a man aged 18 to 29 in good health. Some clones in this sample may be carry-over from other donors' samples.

The CDR3 DNA sequence: TGTGCCAGCAGCTTACTCGCCCCCCCGGCGGGAGGGACGTCGGGTGAGCAGTTCTTC. Translating gives CASSLLAPPAGGTSGEQFF. The rearrangement uses TRBV7-6 and TRBJ2-1; TRBD2 aligns across 9 bases. Germline V gene lookup returns CDR1 SGHVS and CDR2 FNYEAQ. Trimming removed 2 bases from V and 9 bases from J; junction bases left unmatched: 20. The CDR3 contains 19 residues.